The 23 T cell receptor beta chains below all came from one sample that was sequenced in a study of tumor-infiltrating lymphocytes in primary liver carcinoma. Total RNA (roughly 540 ng) served as template for TCR beta cDNA synthesis primed by a constant-region primer. For TCR beta, libraries were produced by three nested multiplex PCR rounds using slightly modified ARM-PCR. TRBV1-TRBV30 forward primers paired with a C-beta reverse primer drove the first two PCR rounds, about 10 cycles each. MiXCR, applied by TCRdb to the multiplex PCR reads, yields one record per CDR3 protein. The table includes around 54,000 distinct CDR3 sequences, roughly 77% detected once. From unsorted bulk tissue weighing about 20-32 mg, DNA and RNA were co-extracted. Material: liver tumor tissue from sampling region 2. Subset reported: tumor region T2, inferior pole. These receptor sequences come from a man in his forties with primary liver carcinoma and hepatitis B virus infection.

The chain combines TRBV11-2 with TRBJ2-1; the D is unclear. V was trimmed by 11 bases and J by 6 bases, leaving 14 bases between them. The CDR3 sequence is 12 residues long. The germline V gene encodes CDR1 SGHAT and CDR2 FQNNGV. CDR3 bases: TGTGCCTGTAGCCCACATGGCAATGAGCAGTTCTTC. Its protein product is CACSPHGNEQFF.

Concerning this clonotype: The junction differs from germline at one of its ends, possibly a read error. The V gene is TRBV14, the J gene TRBJ2-5; D unresolved. The CDR3 length is 17 residues. CDR1 SGHDN and CDR2 FVKESK come from the germline V gene. CDR3 nucleotide sequence: TGTGTCAGCAGCCAAGACCACGCCCCGAAGTTCCAAGAGACCCAGTATTTC. Its translation: CVSSQDHAPKFQETQYF.

The sample holds many counts of this clonotype. The V call is TRBV28, the J call TRBJ2-7; tentative D call: TRBD2 (6 bases). The CDR3 covers 14 residues. Deletions cut 6 bases from V and 2 bases from J, with 14 bases between. Germline values: CDR1 MDHEN, CDR2 SYDVKM. In DNA, the CDR3 is TGTGCCAGCAGCACTATAGCGGCCGCCTACGAGCAGTACTTC. This sequence encodes CASSTIAAAYEQYF.

Regarding this clonotype: One base away lies a much larger clone, so this may be a sequencing read error. The V gene is TRBV19, the J gene TRBJ1-5, with 9 bases that match TRBD1. Germline assignment: CDR1 LNHDA and CDR2 SQIVND (reference sequence). The length of the CDR3 is 15 residues. The CDR3, as DNA: TGTGCCAGTTGCCGAGGGACAGGGAGCAATAAGCCCCAGCATTTT. This codes for CASCRGTGSNKPQHF.

The count of this clonotype is one. An end of the junction does not agree with germline; a read error may underlie this. The gene calls are TRBV7-8 and TRBJ1-5; the D gene is possibly TRBD1 (5 bases). Germline V CDR1 and CDR2: SGHVS, FQNEAQ. The CDR3 runs to 13 residues. Here the CDR3 DNA reads TGTGCCAGCAGCTTAAATCGGGACCAGCCCCAGTATTTC. This translates into CASSLNRDQPQYF.

On this clonotype: One end of the junction is discordant with germline, which a read error may explain. The DNA for the CDR3 is TGTGCTAGCAGCTTACGACTAGCGGGGCCCAGTTCCTACAATGAGCTGTTCTTC. This gives the protein CASSLRLAGPSSYNELFF. The chain has TRBV7-9 and TRBJ2-1; TRBD2 aligns across 11 bases. The germline gives CDR1 SEHNR, CDR2 FQNEAQ (reference sequence). CDR3 size: 18 residues.

With regard to this clonotype: A read error is possible here, since a much larger clone lies one base away. The rearrangement uses TRBV7-9 and TRBJ1-2; 9 bases match TRBD1. Per the germline V gene, CDR1 is SEHNR and CDR2 is FQNEAQ (reference sequence). The CDR3 is 13 residues long. Trimming took 5 bases from V and 12 from J; bases not matched to a gene: 10. CDR3 nucleotide sequence: TGTGCCAGCAGCCCCGGGACAGGGCGCGGCAACACCTTC. Translating gives CASSPGTGRGNTF.

At least ten counts were recorded for this clonotype. The chain recombines TRBV6-1 with TRBJ2-3, with TRBD2 as a possible D gene (6 bases). Germline CDR1 is MNHNS and CDR2 is SASEGT. The CDR3 runs to 13 residues. V was pared by 6 bases and J by 5 bases, with 12 bases between. CDR3 loop: CASSLGGIDTQYF. DNA for the CDR3: TGTGCCAGCAGCCTCGGGGGTATAGATACGCAGTATTTT.

Details on this clonotype: The junction departs from the called germline gene at one end, perhaps through a read error. The rearrangement joins TRBV5-1 to TRBJ2-2, with D hard to call. The V gene's germline CDR1 is SGHRS and CDR2 YFSETQ. This CDR3 is 16 amino acids long. CDR3 loop: CTSSLLVDGNTGELFF. CDR3 DNA: TGCACCAGCAGCCTTTTGGTCGACGGGAACACCGGGGAGCTGTTTTTT.

Notes on this clonotype: This may arise from a read error, as a much more abundant clone is one base away. V usage is TRBV5-1 and J usage is TRBJ2-7, with D perhaps matching TRBD2 (5 bases). CDR1 is SGHRS, CDR2 YFSETQ, per germline. The length of the CDR3 is 16 residues. The CDR3 DNA reads TGCGCCAGCATCTTGGCCGGAAGTGGGAGCTCCTACGAGCAGTACTTC. Translated, it gives CASILAGSGSSYEQYF. Full variable domain (rest looked up from reference TRBV5-1 and TRBJ2-7): KAGVTQTPRYLIKTRGQQVTLSCSPISGHRSVSWYQQTPGQGLQFLFEYFSETQRNKGNFPGRFSGRQFSNSRSEMNVSTLELGDSALYLCASILAGSGSSYEQYFGPGTRLTVT.

In regard to this clonotype: The CDR3 does not end in the conserved phenylalanine or tryptophan, so this is likely a read error. V is TRBV6-5 and J is TRBJ2-6, with D perhaps TRBD1 (5 bases). The V gene's germline CDR1 is MNHEY and CDR2 SVGAGI. This CDR3 has 17 amino acids. V lost 4 bases to trimming and J lost 2 bases, with 15 bases between them. CDR3 amino acids: CASSSLTRVAGANVLTS. For the CDR3, the DNA is TGTGCCAGCAGTTCACTAACCAGGGTGGCTGGGGCCAACGTCCTGACTTCC.

For the CDR3, the DNA is TGTGCCGGTGTGGCACGGGAACCCGCAGATACGCAGTATTTT. Protein product: CAGVAREPADTQYF. The J gene is TRBJ2-3, the V gene TRBV11-2, with a weak D call TRBD2 (5 bases). Germline V gene lookup returns CDR1 SGHAT and CDR2 FQNNGV. V was shortened by 11 bases and J by 4 bases, with 19 bases between the two germline ends. The CDR3 spans 14 residues. Looking up the rest from reference TRBV11-2 and TRBJ2-3 gives the full variable domain: EAGVAQSPRYKIIEKRQSVAFWCNPISGHATLYWYQQILGQGPKLLIQFQNNGVVDDSQLPKDRFSAERLKGVDSTLKIQPAKLEDSAVYLCAGVAREPADTQYFGPGTRLTVL.

This rearrangement joins TRBV29-1 to TRBJ2-3; 8 nucleotides agree with TRBD2. J gave up 5 bases and V 6 bases, and 10 bases lay outside the gene matches. The CDR3 is made up of 14 amino acids. Germline values: CDR1 SQVTM, CDR2 ANQGSEA. The CDR3 loop is CSVEWTSPEDTQYF. The CDR3 DNA is TGCAGCGTCGAATGGACTAGCCCGGAAGATACGCAGTATTTT.

The chain links TRBV14 to TRBJ2-5; D possibly matches TRBD1 or TRBD2 (6 bases each). V was trimmed by 0 bases and J by 9 bases, leaving 17 bases between them. The length of the CDR3 is 15 residues. CDR1 and CDR2 (germline): SGHDN, FVKESK. The CDR3 protein is CASSQDAGNREAQYF. The DNA for the CDR3 is TGTGCCAGCAGCCAAGACGCGGGTAACAGGGAGGCCCAGTACTTC.

This clonotype was observed at least ten times. The V gene is TRBV20-1, the J gene TRBJ1-6; 8 nucleotides align to TRBD1. CDR1 and CDR2 from the germline V gene are DFQATT and SNEGSKA (reference sequence). Germline trimming cut 0 bases from V and 7 bases from J; bases unmatched to any gene: 11. The CDR3 is made up of 17 amino acids. CDR3 in DNA: TGCAGTGCTAGAGATCTCCCGCCAAGACAGGGGAATTCACCCCTCCACTTT. Translation gives CSARDLPPRQGNSPLHF.

This clonotype came up many times. The junction does not match germline at one end; this may be a read error. The V and J genes are TRBV6-1 and TRBJ2-7; D gene ambiguous. The length of the CDR3 is 12 residues. CDR1 and CDR2 from the germline V gene are MNHNS and SASEGT. The CDR3 protein is CASSGPSHEQYF. The CDR3 DNA follows: TGTGCCAGCAGTGGGCCCTCCCACGAGCAGTACTTC.

The V call is TRBV20-1, the J call TRBJ1-1; TRBD1 matches at 8 bases. Germline V gene lookup returns CDR1 DFQATT and CDR2 SNEGSKA (reference sequence). This CDR3 has 11 amino acids. The ends lost 6 bases at V and 8 bases at J; junction bases unmatched: 5. CDR3 residues: CSAYRDREAFF. Here the CDR3 DNA reads TGCAGTGCCTACCGGGACAGGGAAGCTTTCTTT.

Concerning this clonotype itself: Germline is not matched at one junction end, which may reflect a read error. The chain uses TRBV11-2 and TRBJ2-7; 7 bases are a match to TRBD1. The CDR3 consists of 15 residues. Germline V gene sequence: CDR1 SGHAT, CDR2 FQNNGV. In DNA, the CDR3 is TGTGCCTGCAGCCTCACAGACAGGGACGGCTACGAGAAGTACTTC. Residues: CACSLTDRDGYEKYF.

The chain carries TRBV11-2 and TRBJ2-3; the D gene is possibly TRBD2 (5 bases). Trimming took 5 bases from V and 0 from J, leaving 27 bases between them. The CDR3 is made up of 20 amino acids. Looked up from germline, CDR1 is SGHAT and CDR2 is FQNNGV. This CDR3 is CASSPDDHLRIARSTDTQYF. The CDR3 region has the DNA TGTGCCAGCAGCCCCGATGACCACCTACGGATAGCGAGAAGCACAGATACGCAGTATTTT. The full variable domain, in which reference TRBV11-2 and TRBJ2-3 provide the parts outside the CDR3, is EAGVAQSPRYKIIEKRQSVAFWCNPISGHATLYWYQQILGQGPKLLIQFQNNGVVDDSQLPKDRFSAERLKGVDSTLKIQPAKLEDSAVYLCASSPDDHLRIARSTDTQYFGPGTRLTVL.

This clonotype has a single count. The junction and the germline gene differ at one end; a read error may be behind it. The chain has TRBV5-6 and TRBJ2-1; 7 nucleotides match TRBD2. Germline V gene sequence: CDR1 SGHDT, CDR2 YYEEEE. This CDR3 has 15 amino acids. The CDR3 DNA is TGTGCCAGCACCTCGAGGGCGGGGGAGTGCAATGAGCAGTTTTTC. This gives the protein CASTSRAGECNEQFF.

This clonotype appeared a few times. A much bigger clone sits one base away, suggesting this may be a read error. This chain connects TRBV5-1 to TRBJ2-6, with a tentative D call TRBD1 (5 bases). Germline CDR1 and CDR2: SGHRS and YFSETQ. Trimming removed 4 bases from V and 1 base from J, with 12 bases in between. The CDR3 length is 16 residues. As DNA, the CDR3 is TGCGCCAGCAGCCTGATGACAGTTTCTGGGGCCAACGTCCTGACTTTC. It is translated as CASSLMTVSGANVLTF.

The V gene is TRBV19, the J gene TRBJ2-5, with 9 bases that match TRBD1. V lost 3 bases, J lost 4 bases, and 9 bases stayed unmatched. Germline V CDR1 and CDR2: LNHDA, SQIVND (reference sequence). This CDR3 is 16 amino acids long. The CDR3 DNA reads as TGTGCCAGTAGTATGGCTGACAGGGGGTTTGGAGAGACCCAGTACTTC. This gives the protein CASSMADRGFGETQYF.

As regards this clonotype: Sequence at one end of the junction differs from germline and may be a read error. The chain's CDR3 is CVSSRGTRIETHYF. CDR3 coding DNA: TGTGTCAGCAGTCGTGGGACTAGAATCGAGACCCACTACTTC. The chain joins TRBV6-2 or TRBV6-3 to TRBJ2-5; 8 bases fit TRBD2. This CDR3 contains 14 residues. The germline gives CDR1 MNHEY, CDR2 SVGEGT.